The clone carrying this TCR beta chain was picked up one time. This record belongs to a study of blood T cell repertoires in COVID-19. For the study at large: Some COVID-19 samples were acute and others convalescent; all came from the United States, Italy and Spain. Sample material is recorded as cDNA or gDNA derived from T cells, B-cell-depleted T cells, or PBMCs.

In the authors' methods: Amplification with reference gene primers provided the estimates of nucleated cell counts. Assay used: immunoSEQ multiplex PCR; TCRdb lists only in-frame clones, some missing. V and J calls and clone size come straight from that table; D and trimming were deduced from the DNA. In the table there are around 42,000 clones, about 76% of which are singletons. V dropped 4 bases and J dropped 8 bases, with 12 bases sitting between them. CDR1 is SGHTA, CDR2 FQGNSA, per germline. The CDR3 has 13 amino acids. J is TRBJ1-3 and V is TRBV7-2, with no clear D. Sequenced sample: peripheral blood. The sequence derives from a man aged 65 to 85 with active or convalescent COVID-19. The CDR3 sequence is CASSSNLRDTIYF. The DNA of the CDR3 is TGTGCCAGCAGCTCAAATCTTCGGGACACCATATATTTT.